A selection of T cell receptor beta chains follows, all from one sample in a study of blood T cell repertoires in COVID-19. Using immunoSEQ multiplex PCR, the repertoire was profiled, and TCRdb retains in-frame clones only, with some absent. The repertoire holds a few hundred thousand clones, with about 88% as singletons. Sequences were obtained from PBMCs or T cells enriched from blood (not recorded which). All receptors come from a woman in her sixties or seventies in a cohort exposed to, infected with or recovered from COVID-19 (not recorded which). Both conserved end residues are part of each CDR3. A D gene is named only where the DNA matches it firmly. For some rows the clone size is stated as once, few or many, or as a class when expanded; others skip it.

d_call clone_size j_call v_call cdr3_nt cdr3_aa
- - TRBJ1-1 TRBV12-5 TGTGCTAGTGGTTTGGTACCCCCCGGCACTGAAGCTTTCTTT CASGLVPPGTEAFF
TRBD2 - TRBJ2-1 TRBV2 TGTGCCAGCAGACGAGCGGGAGTGGGCGTCGATGAGCAGTTCTTC CASRRAGVGVDEQFF
- few TRBJ2-3 TRBV7-9 TGTGCCAGCAGCTCCCGGGAAGCGAACACAGATACGCAGTATTTT CASSSREANTDTQYF
TRBD2 - TRBJ2-3 TRBV27 TGTGCCAGCAGTCGGGGACTAGCGGGGGCCATTAGCACAGATACGCAGTATTTT CASSRGLAGAISTDTQYF
TRBD1 - TRBJ2-1 TRBV29-1 TGCAGCGCGGACAGGGGACACAATGAGCAGTTCTTC CSADRGHNEQFF
- few TRBJ1-6 TRBV28 TGTGCCAGCAGTAAAGGGGGGGCGGGATCACCCCTCCACTTT CASSKGGAGSPLHF
- - TRBJ2-4 TRBV19 TGTGCCAGTAGTATAGACTTGTGGGCCTTAGCCAAAAACATTCAGTACTTC CASSIDLWALAKNIQYF
- once TRBJ1-2 TRBV15 TGTGCCACCAGCAGAGCCCTTAACTATGGCTACACCTTC CATSRALNYGYTF
- once TRBJ1-2 TRBV5-1 TGCGCCAGCAGCTTGGGGGCAGTAGGAACTAACTATGGCTACACCTTC CASSLGAVGTNYGYTF
- - TRBJ2-5 TRBV6-5 TGTGCCTCCAAATGGGCGCTTCAAGAGACCCAGTACTTC CASKWALQETQYF
- - TRBJ2-5 TRBV7-2 TGTGCCAGCAGCACAGAGAGAGAGACCCAGTACTTC CASSTERETQYF
TRBD2 once TRBJ2-2 TRBV3-1/TRBV3-2 TGTGCCAGCAGCCACCCCGGGACTAGCGGAAACACCGGGGAGCTGTTTTTT CASSHPGTSGNTGELFF
- - TRBJ2-5 TRBV28 TGTGCCAGCAGTTTAGGGGCCGGGCCCTCAGTGGAGACCCAGTACTTC CASSLGAGPSVETQYF
- - TRBJ2-4 TRBV28 TGTGCCAGCAGTTTGGGGAGTTTGACCAAAAACATTCAGTACTTC CASSLGSLTKNIQYF
- few TRBJ1-6 TRBV15 TGTGCCACCAGCAGAGGAGATAATTCACCCCTCCACTTT CATSRGDNSPLHF
TRBD2 - TRBJ2-1 TRBV27 TGTGCCAGCAGTACATCAGCGGGAGGGTCCTACAATGAGCAGTTCTTC CASSTSAGGSYNEQFF
- few TRBJ2-7 TRBV11-2 TGTGCCAGCAGCTTAGGGCTATACAGGGCCCCCGAGCAGTACTTC CASSLGLYRAPEQYF
- - TRBJ2-1 TRBV28 TGTGCCAGCAGTACATACAATGAGCAGTTCTTC CASSTYNEQFF
- - TRBJ2-3 TRBV9 TGTGCCAGCAGCGTATCTTCGGGAATATATACGCAGTATTTT CASSVSSGIYTQYF
TRBD1 few TRBJ2-7 TRBV10-1 TGCGCCAGCAGTGACGATACAGGGGGCGACGAGCAGTACTTC CASSDDTGGDEQYF
TRBD1 once TRBJ1-2 TRBV5-1 TGCGCCAGCAGCTTGGGGCAGGGGGACTATGGCTACACCTTC CASSLGQGDYGYTF
- - TRBJ1-2 TRBV7-2 TGTGCCAGCAGCTTCAGGGCGGGGGGCTACACCTTC CASSFRAGGYTF
- - TRBJ1-2 TRBV3-1/TRBV3-2 TGTGCCAGCAGCCCGCAGGGGAGAGGTGGCTACACCTTC CASSPQGRGGYTF